This T cell receptor beta chain was captured by sequencing in a study of shared clonotypes between healthy human individuals. Whole-study findings and limits: Some clonotypes were shared by all four sorted-subset donors, while others were not shared. The non-shared ones had lower generation probabilities than the shared ones.

CD45RO-negative, CCR7-positively selected cells formed the naive CD8 fraction, excluding terminally differentiated effector memory CD45RA+ cells. Germline CDR1 and CDR2: SGHAT and FQDESV (reference sequence). The CDR3 runs to 16 residues. Unmatched junction bases numbered 7, after V lost 2 bases and J lost 2 bases. Produced via immunoSEQ multiplex PCR; TCRdb's table is partial and in-frame only. The table includes roughly 850,000 clones, 96% detected once. With regard to this clone: The antigen remains undetermined.

This sequence joins TRBV11-1 and TRBJ2-3, with 7 bases identical to TRBD2. Sequencing input: naive CD8+ T cells sorted from blood. This sequence was found in a man younger than 40 in good health. CDR3 DNA: TGTGCCAGCAGCTTACCTCCGGGGAGGGCCACAGATACGCAGTATTTT. It encodes CASSLPPGRATDTQYF. The variable domain in full, with the rest retrieved from reference TRBV11-1 and TRBJ2-3, is EAEVAQSPRYKITEKSQAVAFWCDPISGHATLYWYRQILGQGPELLVQFQDESVVDDSQLPKDRFSAERLKGVDSTLKIQPAELGDSAMYLCASSLPPGRATDTQYFGPGTRLTVL.